Below are 32 T cell receptor beta chains sequenced from a single sample in a study of CD8 T cells in Susac syndrome. With random hexamers, reverse transcription was performed on roughly 0.5 to 1 ug of RNA. TCRdb fed the immunoSEQ multiplex PCR reads into MiXCR, producing one record per CDR3 protein. The data hold around 77,000 distinct CDR3 sequences, with over 90% observed a single time. The sequenced material came from CD4+ T cells from PBMCs. The receptors originated from a human donor with multiple sclerosis.

The V call is TRBV20-1, the J call TRBJ2-3; D ambiguous. V was cut by 0 bases and J by 0 bases, with 10 bases left in between. The germline CDR1 and CDR2 sequences are DFQATT and SNEGSKA (reference sequence). The CDR3 has 15 amino acids. Here the CDR3 DNA reads TGCAGTGCTAGAGATCGGACCCTGAGCACAGATACGCAGTATTTT. Translated, it gives CSARDRTLSTDTQYF.

V and J are TRBV28 and TRBJ1-1, with 8 bases aligning to TRBD1. J lost 3 bases, V lost 2 bases, and 8 bases had no gene match. The CDR3 is 16 residues long. Germline V gene lookup returns CDR1 MDHEN and CDR2 SYDVKM. The chain's CDR3 is CASSLGDRGGYTEAFF. CDR3 DNA sequence: TGTGCCAGCAGTTTAGGTGACAGGGGAGGGTACACTGAAGCTTTCTTT.

This sequence joins TRBV7-6 and TRBJ1-4; TRBD1 matches at 7 bases. The CDR3 consists of 14 residues. Germline V gene data show CDR1 as SGHVS and CDR2 as FNYEAQ. Trimming cost V 0 bases and J 8 bases; bases outside gene matches: 3. The CDR3 bases are TGTGCCAGCAGCTTAGCCAGGGGGATAGAAAAACTGTTTTTT. This codes for CASSLARGIEKLFF.

The chain has TRBV19 and TRBJ2-1; D remains unclear. There are 15 residues in the CDR3. The germline V gene encodes CDR1 LNHDA and CDR2 SQIVND (reference sequence). The V gene lost 5 bases and the J gene lost 6 bases, with 17 bases spanning the gap. DNA for the CDR3: TGTGCCAGTAGTGTACGGATGGGTGGGTCCAATGAGCAGTTCTTC. Its protein product is CASSVRMGGSNEQFF.

The J gene is TRBJ2-7, the V gene TRBV20-1; a possible D gene is TRBD2 (5 bases). Deletions cut 0 bases from V and 1 base from J, with 7 bases between. The germline V gene has CDR1 DFQATT and CDR2 SNEGSKA (reference sequence). This CDR3 comprises 13 residues. CDR3 DNA: TGCAGTGCTAGAGACTCGGGATCCTACGAGCAGTACTTC. Translated, it gives CSARDSGSYEQYF.

The CDR3 nucleotides read TGTGCCAGTACCACCAGGGGTGCGGCGGGGGGGCCTGATACGCAGTATTTT. Translating it yields CASTTRGAAGGPDTQYF. The rearrangement links TRBV19 to TRBJ2-3; 9 bases are a match to TRBD2. This CDR3 has 17 amino acids. Losses at the gene ends were 7 bases for V and 6 bases for J; bases not matched to a gene: 17. Germline V gives CDR1 LNHDA, CDR2 SQIVND (reference sequence).

V is TRBV20-1 and J is TRBJ1-2, with 8 bases that match TRBD1. The CDR3 has 12 amino acids. Trimming cost V 6 bases and J 7 bases; bases outside gene matches: 7. Germline-derived CDR1 and CDR2 are DFQATT and SNEGSKA (reference sequence). CDR3 residues: CSAPQGDGGYTF. DNA of the CDR3: TGCAGTGCCCCACAGGGGGATGGTGGCTACACCTTC.

The rearrangement uses TRBV7-9 and TRBJ1-3; no clear D gene. Germline loops: CDR1 SEHNR, CDR2 FQNEAQ (reference sequence). Trimming removed 0 bases at V and 0 bases at J, with 12 bases between. CDR3 size: 17 residues. CDR3 region: CASSLAFPRSSGNTIYF. Here the CDR3 DNA reads TGTGCCAGCAGCTTAGCGTTTCCCCGGAGCTCTGGAAACACCATATATTTT. Variable domain in full (rest from reference TRBV7-9 and TRBJ1-3): DTGVSQNPRHKITKRGQNVTFRCDPISEHNRLYWYRQTLGQGPEFLTYFQNEAQLEKSRLLSDRFSAERPKGSFSTLEIQRTEQGDSAMYLCASSLAFPRSSGNTIYFGEGSWLTVV.

The genes are TRBV5-1 and TRBJ1-1; TRBD1 is a possible D gene (5 bases). Trimming cost V 4 bases and J 11 bases, with 21 bases left between them. There are 14 residues in the CDR3. Per germline, CDR1 SGHRS and CDR2 YFSETQ. CDR3 protein: CASSPEGPRLGAFF. The CDR3 nucleotides are TGCGCCAGCAGCCCGGAGGGACCGAGATTAGGTGCTTTCTTT.

The chain joins TRBV30 to TRBJ1-2; TRBD1 is a possible D gene (6 bases). Trimming pared 0 bases from V and 5 bases from J, leaving 13 bases between. This CDR3 has 14 amino acids. The germline V gene encodes CDR1 GTSNPN and CDR2 SVGIG (reference sequence). The CDR3 reads CAWSVTGRGYGYTF. As DNA, the CDR3 is TGTGCCTGGAGTGTGACAGGCCGGGGGTATGGCTACACCTTC.

The chain has TRBV18 and TRBJ2-1; the D gene is possibly TRBD2 (5 bases). Trimming cost V 1 base and J 2 bases, with 12 bases left between them. The CDR3 loop spans 16 amino acids. Germline V lookup: CDR1 KGHSH, CDR2 LQKENI. In DNA, the CDR3 is TGTGCCAGCTCACCACGAGGAGGTGGGACCTACAATGAGCAGTTCTTC. This translates into CASSPRGGGTYNEQFF.

The V call is TRBV11-1, the J call TRBJ2-3, with TRBD1 matching 7 bases. Germline values: CDR1 SGHAT, CDR2 FQDESV (reference sequence). V trimming: 1 base; J trimming: 3 bases; junction bases outside the gene matches: 1. This CDR3 has 14 amino acids. The CDR3 nucleotides read TGTGCCAGCAGCTTAGAGGGGGCGACAGATACGCAGTATTTT. Residues: CASSLEGATDTQYF.

The chain employs TRBV6-6 and TRBJ2-7; unclear D gene. The germline V and J ends were trimmed by 2 bases and 5 bases, with 7 bases remaining between them. The CDR3 length is 12 residues. CDR1 and CDR2 (germline): MNHNY, SVGAGI (reference sequence). CDR3 nucleotide sequence: TGTGCCAGCAGTTACGGAATCCACGAGCAGTACTTC. Protein sequence: CASSYGIHEQYF.

The chain recombines TRBV29-1 with TRBJ2-7; D might be TRBD2 (6 bases). The CDR3 runs to 14 residues. Trimming stripped 6 bases from V and 1 base from J, with 16 bases between. Germline CDR1 is SQVTM and CDR2 is ANQGSEA. The CDR3 DNA is TGCAGCGTGGCACCGGGACTCCATTCCTACGAGCAGTACTTC. It yields the protein CSVAPGLHSYEQYF.

This rearrangement joins TRBV6-5 to TRBJ2-7; weak D call: TRBD1 (6 bases). The V end lost 0 bases, the J end lost 0 bases, and 15 bases lay between the germline ends. In germline, CDR1 is MNHEY, CDR2 SVGAGI. The CDR3 contains 17 residues. This CDR3 reads CASSYSNDRTRSYEQYF. DNA of the CDR3: TGTGCCAGCAGTTACTCTAACGACAGGACCCGCTCCTACGAGCAGTACTTC.

The V and J genes are TRBV20-1 and TRBJ2-1; 8 bases are a match to TRBD2. This CDR3 is 14 amino acids long. Germline V lookup: CDR1 DFQATT, CDR2 SNEGSKA (reference sequence). V lost 3 bases and J lost 5; bases outside the gene matches: 6. The DNA for the CDR3 is TGCAGTGCTAGGACGGGGGGGGCCGACAATGAGCAGTTCTTC. The encoded protein is CSARTGGADNEQFF.

V gene TRBV29-1 combines with J gene TRBJ1-1, with D tentatively TRBD1 (5 bases). CDR1 and CDR2 from the germline V gene are SQVTM and ANQGSEA. CDR3 length: 14 amino acids. V was cut by 3 bases and J by 5 bases, with 16 bases left in between. CDR3 DNA: TGCAGCGTTGAGGGGGATACCCTGGGGACTGAAGCTTTCTTT. This translates into CSVEGDTLGTEAFF.

The genes are TRBV30 and TRBJ1-1, with D hard to call. V was shortened by 0 bases and J by 11 bases, with 13 bases between the two germline ends. CDR1 is GTSNPN, CDR2 SVGIG, per germline (reference sequence). The CDR3 loop spans 12 amino acids. The CDR3 DNA sequence: TGTGCCTGGAGTGTCCCCAACCGGGCGGCTTTCTTT. Translated, it gives CAWSVPNRAAFF.

The chain uses TRBV7-9 and TRBJ2-1, with 14 bases aligning to TRBD2. There are 18 residues in the CDR3. V lost 2 bases, J lost 4 bases, and 7 bases stayed unmatched. Germline CDR1 is SEHNR and CDR2 is FQNEAQ (reference sequence). The CDR3 spells CASSLSGLAGGLYNEQFF. The CDR3 region has the DNA TGTGCCAGCAGCTTATCAGGACTAGCGGGGGGACTTTACAATGAGCAGTTCTTC.

This chain connects TRBV30 to TRBJ2-7, with TRBD2 as a possible D gene (5 bases). The length of the CDR3 is 11 residues. CDR1 and CDR2 (germline): GTSNPN, SVGIG (reference sequence). The V and J ends lost 4 bases and 3 bases respectively, with 7 bases between them. The CDR3 DNA follows: TGTGCCTGGAAGGGAGTCTACGAGCAGTACTTC. It encodes CAWKGVYEQYF. Filled out from reference TRBV30 and TRBJ2-7, the complete variable domain reads SQTIHQWPATLVQPVGSPLSLECTVEGTSNPNLYWYRQAAGRGLQLLFYSVGIGQISSEVPQNLSASRPQDRQFILSSKKLLLSDSGFYLCAWKGVYEQYFGPGTRLTVT.

The chain combines TRBV29-1 with TRBJ1-1, with a tentative D call TRBD1 (5 bases). With 4 bases removed from V and 1 base from J, the gap between germline ends came to 10 bases. CDR1 and CDR2 from the germline V gene are SQVTM and ANQGSEA. The CDR3 is 13 amino acids. The CDR3 spells CSVVDGTNTEAFF. The CDR3 DNA follows: TGCAGCGTTGTTGACGGGACGAACACTGAAGCTTTCTTT.

The V call is TRBV29-1, the J call TRBJ1-1; TRBD1 is a possible D gene (6 bases). Germline values: CDR1 SQVTM, CDR2 ANQGSEA. The CDR3 loop spans 14 amino acids. V was cut by 3 bases and J by 4 bases, with 15 bases left in between. CDR3 region: CSVDSQGVLTEAFF. The CDR3 DNA sequence: TGCAGCGTTGACTCACAGGGCGTCCTCACTGAAGCTTTCTTT.

The chain combines TRBV7-2 with TRBJ2-2; D is unresolved. The CDR3 extends over 13 amino acids. Deletions cut 2 bases from V and 6 bases from J, with 7 bases between. Per germline, CDR1 SGHTA and CDR2 FQGNSA. CDR3 coding DNA: TGTGCCAGCAGCTTAAATACCCCCGGGGAGCTGTTTTTT. Encoded protein: CASSLNTPGELFF.

The chain combines TRBV5-1 with TRBJ2-7; 7 bases fit TRBD2. Germline V gives CDR1 SGHRS, CDR2 YFSETQ. The CDR3 is made up of 14 amino acids. Trimming at V came to 2 bases and at J to 6 bases, leaving 8 bases not matched to a gene. CDR3 loop: CASSFQGGNGEQYF. The CDR3 DNA is TGCGCCAGCAGCTTCCAGGGAGGGAACGGCGAGCAGTACTTC. The variable domain in full, with the rest retrieved from reference TRBV5-1 and TRBJ2-7, is KAGVTQTPRYLIKTRGQQVTLSCSPISGHRSVSWYQQTPGQGLQFLFEYFSETQRNKGNFPGRFSGRQFSNSRSEMNVSTLELGDSALYLCASSFQGGNGEQYFGPGTRLTVT.

The table lists this clonotype with a count of one. The chain employs TRBV12-3 or TRBV12-4 and TRBJ1-5, with a weak D call TRBD1 (6 bases). The CDR3 runs to 13 residues. Trimming removed 10 bases from V and 1 base from J, with 11 bases in between. The CDR3 DNA reads as TGTGCCACCGGGACAAGGAGCAATCAGCCCCAGCATTTT. The encoded protein is CATGTRSNQPQHF.

The CDR3 DNA reads TGTGCCAGCAGCTCCCTAGGGGCCAACGTCCTGACTTTC. Translating it yields CASSSLGANVLTF. V and J are TRBV7-9 and TRBJ2-6; no firm D call. Trimming removed 4 bases at V and 4 bases at J, with 5 bases between. Germline values: CDR1 SEHNR, CDR2 FQNEAQ (reference sequence). The CDR3 is made up of 13 amino acids.

The chain links TRBV5-6 to TRBJ1-2; a weak D match, TRBD1 (5 bases). CDR3 length: 15 amino acids. Looked up from germline, CDR1 is SGHDT and CDR2 is YYEEEE. Trimming stripped 0 bases from V and 4 bases from J, with 13 bases between. The CDR3 bases are TGTGCCAGCAGCTTGGCCGGATCAGGGACCTATGGCTACACCTTC. Amino acid sequence: CASSLAGSGTYGYTF.

The V and J genes are TRBV5-1 and TRBJ1-1, with D unresolved. The CDR3 has 16 residues. From germline, CDR1 is SGHRS and CDR2 YFSETQ. Trimming left V 0 bases short and J 7 bases short, with 19 bases between. This CDR3 is CASSLVAAPGGHEAFF. For the CDR3, the DNA is TGCGCCAGCAGCTTGGTCGCAGCTCCAGGAGGGCATGAAGCTTTCTTT.

With respect to this clonotype: The conserved closing phenylalanine or tryptophan is absent in this CDR3, likely reflecting a read error. This chain joins TRBV5-1 and TRBJ2-7; D uncertain. Trimming took off 6 bases at V and 6 bases at J, with 13 bases between the two ends. The CDR3 covers 12 residues. CDR1 and CDR2 from the germline V gene are SGHRS and YFSETQ. The CDR3 region is CASKTNGGEQYL. The CDR3 region has the DNA TGCGCCAGCAAAACCAACGGCGGCGAGCAGTACCTC.

This sequence joins TRBV29-1 and TRBJ2-1; tentatively, D is TRBD1 (6 bases). Germline V gene sequence: CDR1 SQVTM, CDR2 ANQGSEA. The CDR3 covers 13 residues. V gave up 8 bases and J gave up 10 bases, with 21 bases separating them. Written as DNA, the CDR3 is TGCAGCTCGGACTGGGGCAGGGGCGGCGAGCAGTTCTTC. This translates into CSSDWGRGGEQFF.

The rearrangement uses TRBV12-3 or TRBV12-4 and TRBJ2-3; a weak D match, TRBD2 (6 bases). The V and J ends lost 3 bases and 5 bases respectively, with 9 bases between them. The CDR3 totals 13 residues. CDR3 coding DNA: TGTGCCAGCAGTTTTTGGGGGGTAGATACGCAGTATTTT. It yields the protein CASSFWGVDTQYF.

This clonotype was recorded only once. The rearrangement links TRBV7-2 to TRBJ2-7; 9 bases map to TRBD2. Germline CDR1 is SGHTA and CDR2 is FQGNSA. With V trimmed by 4 bases and J by 4 bases, 5 bases remained unmatched. The CDR3 has 14 amino acids. CDR3 sequence reads: CASSSAGGVYEQYF. CDR3 DNA: TGTGCCAGCAGCTCCGCGGGGGGGGTGTACGAGCAGTACTTC.